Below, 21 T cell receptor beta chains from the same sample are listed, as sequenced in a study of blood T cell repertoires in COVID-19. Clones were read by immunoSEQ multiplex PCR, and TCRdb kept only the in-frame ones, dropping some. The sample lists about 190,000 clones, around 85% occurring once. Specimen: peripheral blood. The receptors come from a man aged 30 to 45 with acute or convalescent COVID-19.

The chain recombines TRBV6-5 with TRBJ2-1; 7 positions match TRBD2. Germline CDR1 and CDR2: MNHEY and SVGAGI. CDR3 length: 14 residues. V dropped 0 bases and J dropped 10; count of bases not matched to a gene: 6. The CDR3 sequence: CASSYSLAGEEQFF. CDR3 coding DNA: TGTGCCAGCAGTTACTCCCTCGCGGGGGAAGAGCAGTTCTTC.

The CDR3 DNA sequence: TGTGCCAGCAGTCCCGTTGGGGGCGAAGCTGGAAACACCATATATTTT. Translated, it gives CASSPVGGEAGNTIYF. The rearrangement joins TRBV28 to TRBJ1-3; D possibly corresponds to TRBD1 (6 bases). V gave up 5 bases and J gave up 2 bases, with 16 bases separating them. The CDR3 runs 16 residues. Germline values: CDR1 MDHEN, CDR2 SYDVKM.

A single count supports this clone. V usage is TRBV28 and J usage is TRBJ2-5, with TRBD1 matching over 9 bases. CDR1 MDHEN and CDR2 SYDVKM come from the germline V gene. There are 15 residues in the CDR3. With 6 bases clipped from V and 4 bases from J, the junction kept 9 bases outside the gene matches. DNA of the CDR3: TGTGCCAGCAGATCACAGGGGGCAGGTGGAGAGACCCAGTACTTC. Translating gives CASRSQGAGGETQYF.

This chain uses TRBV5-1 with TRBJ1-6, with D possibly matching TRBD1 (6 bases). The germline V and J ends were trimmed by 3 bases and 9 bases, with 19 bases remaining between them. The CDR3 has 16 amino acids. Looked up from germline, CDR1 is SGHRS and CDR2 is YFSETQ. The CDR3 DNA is TGCGCCAGCAGCTCGCCGTCGGCAGGGGTGAGTTCACCCCTCCACTTT. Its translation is CASSSPSAGVSSPLHF.

Here the CDR3 reads CASRSSGQGRNEAFF. DNA of the CDR3: TGTGCCAGCAGGTCTTCGGGACAGGGTAGGAATGAAGCTTTCTTT. V is TRBV14 and J is TRBJ1-1, with TRBD1 identical over 9 bases. The germline V gene encodes CDR1 SGHDN and CDR2 FVKESK. Trimming cost V 6 bases and J 7 bases; bases outside gene matches: 12. This CDR3 is built from 15 residues. The whole variable domain, remainder taken from reference TRBV14 and TRBJ1-1, is EAGVTQFPSHSVIEKGQTVTLRCDPISGHDNLYWYRRVMGKEIKFLLHFVKESKQDESGMPNNRFLAERTGGTYSTLKVQPAELEDSGVYFCASRSSGQGRNEAFFGQGTRLTVV.

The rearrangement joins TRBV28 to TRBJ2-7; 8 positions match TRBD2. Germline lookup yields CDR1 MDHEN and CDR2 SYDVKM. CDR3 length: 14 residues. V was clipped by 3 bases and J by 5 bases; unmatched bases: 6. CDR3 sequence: CASSFAGGFHEQYF. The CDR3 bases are TGTGCCAGCAGTTTTGCGGGAGGATTTCACGAGCAGTACTTC.

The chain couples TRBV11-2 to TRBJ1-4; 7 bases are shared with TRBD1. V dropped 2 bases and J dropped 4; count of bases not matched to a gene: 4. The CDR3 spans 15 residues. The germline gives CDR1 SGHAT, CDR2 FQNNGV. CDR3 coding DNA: TGTGCCAGCAGCTTATGGGGACAGAATAATGAAAAACTGTTTTTT. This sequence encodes CASSLWGQNNEKLFF.

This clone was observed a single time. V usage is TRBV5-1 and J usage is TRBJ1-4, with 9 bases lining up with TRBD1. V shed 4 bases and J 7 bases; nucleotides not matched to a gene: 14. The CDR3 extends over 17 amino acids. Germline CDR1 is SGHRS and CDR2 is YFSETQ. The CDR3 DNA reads TGCGCCAGCAGCGTAACCGGGACAGGGCTTTTGGGTGAAAAACTGTTTTTT. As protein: CASSVTGTGLLGEKLFF. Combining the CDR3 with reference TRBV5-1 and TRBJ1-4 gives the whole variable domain KAGVTQTPRYLIKTRGQQVTLSCSPISGHRSVSWYQQTPGQGLQFLFEYFSETQRNKGNFPGRFSGRQFSNSRSEMNVSTLELGDSALYLCASSVTGTGLLGEKLFFGSGTQLSVL.

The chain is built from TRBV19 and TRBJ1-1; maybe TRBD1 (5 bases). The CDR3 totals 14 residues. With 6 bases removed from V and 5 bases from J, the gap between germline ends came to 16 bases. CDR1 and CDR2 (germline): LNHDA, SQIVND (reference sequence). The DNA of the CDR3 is TGTGCCAGTAGCATTCTCGGGGGTGAGACTGAAGCTTTCTTT. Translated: CASSILGGETEAFF.

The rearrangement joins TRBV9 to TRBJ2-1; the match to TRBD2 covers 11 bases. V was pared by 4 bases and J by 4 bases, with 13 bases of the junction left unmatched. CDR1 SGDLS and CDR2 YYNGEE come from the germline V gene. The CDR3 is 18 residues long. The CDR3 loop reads CASSPSPGTSGPYNEQFF. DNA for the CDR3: TGTGCCAGCAGCCCTTCTCCCGGGACTAGCGGACCTTACAATGAGCAGTTCTTC.

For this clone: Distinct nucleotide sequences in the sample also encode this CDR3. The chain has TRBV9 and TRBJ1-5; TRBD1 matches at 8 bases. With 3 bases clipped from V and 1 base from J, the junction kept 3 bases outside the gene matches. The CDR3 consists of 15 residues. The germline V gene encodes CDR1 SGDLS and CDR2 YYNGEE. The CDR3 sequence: CASSAGQGSNQPQHF. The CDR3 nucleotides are TGTGCCAGCAGCGCCGGACAGGGCAGCAATCAGCCCCAGCATTTT. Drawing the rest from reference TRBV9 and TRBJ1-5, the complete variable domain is DSGVTQTPKHLITATGQRVTLRCSPRSGDLSVYWYQQSLDQGLQFLIQYYNGEERAKGNILERFSAQQFPDLHSELNLSSLELGDSALYFCASSAGQGSNQPQHFGDGTRLSIL.

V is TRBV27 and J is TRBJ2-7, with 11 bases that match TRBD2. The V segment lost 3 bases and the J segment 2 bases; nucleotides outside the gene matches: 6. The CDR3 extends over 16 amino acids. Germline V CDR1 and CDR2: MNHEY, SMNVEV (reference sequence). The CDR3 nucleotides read TGTGCCAGCAGTTTGTCCGGGACTAGCGGTCCCTACGAGCAGTACTTC. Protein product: CASSLSGTSGPYEQYF.

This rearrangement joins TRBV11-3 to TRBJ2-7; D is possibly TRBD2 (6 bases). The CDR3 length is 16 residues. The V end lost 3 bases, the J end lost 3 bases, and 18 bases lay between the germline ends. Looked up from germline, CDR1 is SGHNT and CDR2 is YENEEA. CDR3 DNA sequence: TGTGCCAGCAGCTTCGTACTGGGAGGATTTAACTACGAGCAGTACTTC. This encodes CASSFVLGGFNYEQYF.

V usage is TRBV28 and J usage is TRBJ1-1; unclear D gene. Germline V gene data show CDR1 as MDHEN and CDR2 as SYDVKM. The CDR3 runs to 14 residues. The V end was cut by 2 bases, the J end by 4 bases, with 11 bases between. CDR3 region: CASSLEQVGTEAFF. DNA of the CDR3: TGTGCCAGCAGTTTAGAGCAGGTCGGCACTGAAGCTTTCTTT.

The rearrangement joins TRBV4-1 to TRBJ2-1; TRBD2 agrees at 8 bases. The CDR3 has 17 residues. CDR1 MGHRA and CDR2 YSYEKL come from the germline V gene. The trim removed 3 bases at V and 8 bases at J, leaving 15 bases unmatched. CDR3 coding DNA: TGCGCCAGCAGCCAGACCTCCGGGACTAGTACGGTCTATGAGCAGTTCTTC. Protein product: CASSQTSGTSTVYEQFF.

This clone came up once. This CDR3 reads CASSLGRNSGANVLTF. The CDR3 DNA sequence: TGCGCCAGCAGCTTGGGCAGGAACTCTGGGGCCAACGTCCTGACTTTC. J is TRBJ2-6 and V is TRBV5-1; no clear D. V was trimmed by 0 bases and J by 0 bases, leaving 7 bases between them. The CDR3 is made up of 16 amino acids. Germline V gene lookup returns CDR1 SGHRS and CDR2 YFSETQ.

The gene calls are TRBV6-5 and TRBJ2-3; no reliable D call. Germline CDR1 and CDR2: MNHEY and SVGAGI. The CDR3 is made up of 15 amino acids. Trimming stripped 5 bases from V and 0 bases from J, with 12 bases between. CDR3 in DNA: TGTGCCAGCAGTCCCCTGGAGTTTAGCACAGATACGCAGTATTTT. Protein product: CASSPLEFSTDTQYF.

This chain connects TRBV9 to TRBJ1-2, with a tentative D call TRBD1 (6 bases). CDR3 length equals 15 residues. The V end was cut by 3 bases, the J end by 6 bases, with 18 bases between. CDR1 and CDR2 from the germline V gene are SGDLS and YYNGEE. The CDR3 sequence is CASSAQIGGLNGYTF. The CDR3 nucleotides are TGTGCCAGCAGCGCACAGATAGGGGGTTTAAATGGCTACACCTTC.

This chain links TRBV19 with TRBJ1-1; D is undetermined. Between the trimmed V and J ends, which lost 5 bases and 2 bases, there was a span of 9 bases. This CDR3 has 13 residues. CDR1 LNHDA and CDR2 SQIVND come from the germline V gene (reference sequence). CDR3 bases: TGTGCCAGTAGTGTCTCACTAAACACTGAAGCTTTCTTT. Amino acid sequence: CASSVSLNTEAFF.

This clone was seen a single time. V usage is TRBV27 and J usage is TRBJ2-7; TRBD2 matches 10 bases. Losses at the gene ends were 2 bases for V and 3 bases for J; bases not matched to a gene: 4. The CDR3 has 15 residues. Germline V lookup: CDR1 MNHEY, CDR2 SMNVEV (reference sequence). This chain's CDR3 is CASSLTSGIFYEQYF. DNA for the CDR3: TGTGCCAGCAGTTTAACTAGCGGGATCTTCTACGAGCAGTACTTC.

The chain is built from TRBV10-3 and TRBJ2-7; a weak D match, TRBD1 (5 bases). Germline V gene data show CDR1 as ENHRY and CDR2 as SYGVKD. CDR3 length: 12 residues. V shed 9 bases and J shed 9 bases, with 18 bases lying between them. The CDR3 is CAIWGLGGVQYF. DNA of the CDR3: TGTGCCATTTGGGGCTTGGGTGGGGTGCAGTACTTC.